The 9 T cell receptor beta chains reported below all come from one sample, sequenced in a study of OX40 agonist ivuxolimab in advanced cancers. Clones were sequenced by immunoSEQ multiplex PCR, and TCRdb holds only the in-frame ones, with some missing. The data hold fewer than 45,000 clones, with approximately 80% observed a single time. The sequences come from CD4+ or CD8+ T cells sorted from blood, collected in a trial of the OX40 agonist ivuxolimab. These receptors came from an adult with an advanced solid tumor such as melanoma, head and neck, liver or kidney cancer.

This clone has a handful of counts. The same CDR3 also results from other DNA sequences found in this sample. V is TRBV5-1 and J is TRBJ2-2; TRBD1 matches 10 bases. From germline, CDR1 is SGHRS and CDR2 YFSETQ. The CDR3 runs 15 residues. J gave up 5 bases and V 2 bases, and 3 bases lay outside the gene matches. This CDR3 is CASSFDRGRTGELFF. The CDR3 DNA reads TGCGCCAGCAGCTTTGACAGGGGGCGAACCGGGGAGCTGTTTTTT.

This chain connects TRBV29-1 to TRBJ2-5; perhaps TRBD1 as D (5 bases). V lost 3 bases and J lost 5, with 7 bases in between. Germline CDR1 is SQVTM and CDR2 is ANQGSEA. The CDR3 spans 11 residues. CDR3 sequence (DNA): TGCAGCGTTGACAGGGTTGAGACCCAGTACTTC. Amino acid sequence: CSVDRVETQYF.

V usage is TRBV2 and J usage is TRBJ1-6; D remains ambiguous. In germline, CDR1 is SNHLY, CDR2 FYNNEI. There are 12 residues in the CDR3. Trimming stripped 3 bases from V and 11 bases from J, with 8 bases between. The CDR3 spells CASSEYTAPLHF. CDR3 in DNA: TGTGCCAGCAGTGAGTACACGGCACCCCTCCACTTT.

This clone appeared a single time. V and J are TRBV5-1 and TRBJ2-3; no firm D call. This CDR3 spans 14 amino acids. Per the germline V gene, CDR1 is SGHRS and CDR2 is YFSETQ. The ends were cut back, 4 bases at V and 3 bases at J, with 12 bases in the middle. CDR3 loop: CASSTRYVTDTQYF. CDR3 bases: TGCGCCAGCAGCACAAGATACGTGACAGATACGCAGTATTTT.

This clone showed up just a few times. The chain recombines TRBV7-8 with TRBJ1-1, with D unresolved. The germline CDR1 and CDR2 sequences are SGHVS and FQNEAQ. The CDR3 runs 15 residues. V was trimmed by 5 bases and J by 6 bases, leaving 19 bases between them. Here the CDR3 DNA reads TGTGCCAGCAGCCTCGGGTCCCTAGGGAAGGCTGAAGCTTTCTTT. Its translation is CASSLGSLGKAEAFF.

This clone is a singleton in its sample. The rearrangement links TRBV5-1 to TRBJ2-3, with D possibly being TRBD2 (6 bases). This CDR3 spans 16 amino acids. V lost 0 bases to trimming and J lost 1 base, with 12 bases between them. Looked up from germline, CDR1 is SGHRS and CDR2 is YFSETQ. DNA of the CDR3: TGCGCCAGCAGCTTGGACCCAGCGGGTGGCACAGATACGCAGTATTTT. Its protein product is CASSLDPAGGTDTQYF.

The chain uses TRBV6-1 and TRBJ1-1, with 8 positions matching TRBD1. The CDR3 is made up of 12 amino acids. Germline V gives CDR1 MNHNS, CDR2 SASEGT. J gave up 7 bases and V 10 bases, and 8 bases lay outside the gene matches. CDR3 in amino acids: CAISRGHFEAFF. Here the CDR3 DNA reads TGTGCCATCTCCAGGGGGCACTTTGAAGCTTTCTTT.

V gene TRBV7-9 combines with J gene TRBJ2-2; TRBD1 matches 8 bases. Germline trimming cut 5 bases from V and 0 bases from J; bases unmatched to any gene: 8. Germline CDR1 SEHNR, CDR2 FQNEAQ (reference sequence). This CDR3 spans 17 amino acids. The CDR3 region is CASSPGQGGTNTGELFF. DNA for the CDR3: TGTGCCAGCAGCCCCGGACAGGGCGGTACGAACACCGGGGAGCTGTTTTTT.

The rearrangement joins TRBV19 to TRBJ1-1, with 7 bases lining up with TRBD1. Germline CDR1 is LNHDA and CDR2 is SQIVND (reference sequence). The CDR3 runs 14 residues. After removal of 4 bases from V and 5 bases from J, the junction contained 7 bases not matched to a gene. The CDR3 here is CASSTDRAWTEAFF. DNA of the CDR3: TGTGCCAGTAGTACCGACAGGGCTTGGACTGAAGCTTTCTTT.